This TCR beta chain appears in the sequencing data of a study of blood T cells in healthy people across ages. Study-level findings and limits: Long-lived and aged donors differed, with more naive CD4+ cells and higher diversity in the long-lived.

Through a sample-barcoded 5' primer and a J-beta primer mix, a second PCR was run for about 7 to 12 cycles. TCRdb reprocessed the 5' RACE reads via MiXCR and lists one record per CDR3 protein. The sample includes about 1,500,000 distinct CDR3 sequences, around 42% seen only once; the top ten take approximately 7.9%. For this clonotype: Its antigen remains unknown.

This receptor was identified in a woman under 30 in good health. The sequenced sample consisted of blood.

CDR3 protein: CASSPVASINNEQYF. Here the CDR3 DNA reads TGTGCCAGCAGCCCTGTGGCCAGTATAAACAATGAGCAGTACTTC. The chain couples TRBV7-2 to TRBJ2-7; D is ambiguous. V was trimmed by 5 bases and J by 7 bases, leaving 21 bases between them. CDR1 and CDR2 (germline): SGHTA, FQGNSA. The CDR3 is 15 residues long.